This T cell receptor (beta chain) comes out of a study of monozygotic twins with inflammatory bowel disease. Of note for this clonotype: Its specificity is unknown.

General study findings and limits: Twin concordance left repertoire similarity unchanged, with limited power a possible explanation for this lack of difference.

Eight cDNA synthesis reactions were run for every sample. Each CDR3 protein gets one entry in TCRdb, which reprocessed the 5' RACE reads and gives no DNA. The sample holds approximately 400,000 distinct CDR3 sequences. Germline V gives CDR1 ENHRY, CDR2 SYGVKD. The CDR3 spans 17 residues. Sequenced: blood. The receptor's source is a human donor with ulcerative colitis or Crohn's disease, or a healthy co-twin of an affected twin (not recorded which). The V and J genes are TRBV10-3 and TRBJ2-2; TCRdb returns TRBD1, unconfirmable since there is no DNA. CDR3 in amino acids: CAISEGAVLVNTGELFF.